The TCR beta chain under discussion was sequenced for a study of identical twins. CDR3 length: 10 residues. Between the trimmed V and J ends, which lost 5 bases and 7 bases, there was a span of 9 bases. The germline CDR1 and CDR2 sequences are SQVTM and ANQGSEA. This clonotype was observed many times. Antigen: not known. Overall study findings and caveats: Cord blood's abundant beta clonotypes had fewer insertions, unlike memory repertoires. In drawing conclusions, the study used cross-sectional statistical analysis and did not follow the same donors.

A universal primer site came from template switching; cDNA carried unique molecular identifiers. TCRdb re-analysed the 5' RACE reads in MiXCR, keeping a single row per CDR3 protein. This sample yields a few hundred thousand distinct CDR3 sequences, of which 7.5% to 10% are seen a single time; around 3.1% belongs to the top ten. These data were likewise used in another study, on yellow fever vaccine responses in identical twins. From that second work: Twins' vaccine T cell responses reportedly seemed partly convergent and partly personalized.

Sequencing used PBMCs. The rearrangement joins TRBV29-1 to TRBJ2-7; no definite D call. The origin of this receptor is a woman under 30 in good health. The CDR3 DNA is TGCAGCGTTCTCTCTGGGGAGCAGTACTTC. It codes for CSVLSGEQYF.